This is a list of T cell receptor beta chains from one sample in a study of T-cell memory formation after mild COVID-19. One entry per CDR3 protein, called by TCRdb with MiXCR from the 5' RACE reads. The table shows some 350,000 distinct CDR3 sequences, with less than 20% occurring only once. Material for sequencing was PBMCs or a T cell subset sorted from them (not recorded which). Source of these receptors: a man younger than 35 who had mild COVID-19 (a few samples of this study predate the infection). Cell type and time point are not known. Both conserved end residues are trimmed from each CDR3. Rows give clone size only sometimes, using once, few, many, or a class for an expanded clone.

j_call | v_call | clone_size | cdr3_aa
TRBJ2-1 | TRBV12-3/TRBV12-4 | NA | ASIPGLAYNEQF
TRBJ1-1 | TRBV13 | NA | ASRVGLNTEAF
TRBJ1-5 | TRBV3-1 | few | ASSQGESNQPQH
TRBJ1-2 | TRBV29-1 | few | SVETGGYGYT
TRBJ2-3 | TRBV5-1 | few | ASSTLAGDPSSTDTQY
TRBJ1-2 | TRBV10-3 | few | AIRNREQKHFYGYT
TRBJ2-7 | TRBV7-2 | many | ASSLSAALPYEQY
TRBJ1-6 | TRBV20-1 | many | SAMDLGPLGPLH
TRBJ1-6 | TRBV20-1 | NA | SARVGGTGNSPLH
TRBJ2-1 | TRBV10-3 | NA | AIKGAGTDRPSYNEQF
TRBJ1-1 | TRBV6-2/TRBV6-3 | NA | ASSSGQGKTEAF
TRBJ1-1 | TRBV6-5 | few | ASSSPMGTEAF
TRBJ2-7 | TRBV3-1 | few | ASSQDPQSYEQY
TRBJ2-2 | TRBV4-1 | few | ASCWGQGAGELF
TRBJ1-6 | TRBV12-3/TRBV12-4 | NA | ASSPGFSRARAPLH
TRBJ1-1 | TRBV6-6 | few | ASSYSSSGNAEAF
TRBJ2-1 | TRBV4-2 | once | ASSQEYVGYEQF
TRBJ1-2 | TRBV20-1 | NA | SAPATDNYGYT
TRBJ1-5 | TRBV6-1 | few | ASSDSQGQH
TRBJ2-3 | TRBV7-6 | NA | ASSFSGGAADTQY
TRBJ1-1 | TRBV4-2 | few | ASSLLGQTVAEAF
TRBJ1-1 | TRBV5-1 | few | ASSSTVMNTEAF
TRBJ2-1 | TRBV23-1 | NA | ASSPYPRGERGHGCEQF
TRBJ2-1 | TRBV5-1 | many | ASSSVGGAEYGSYNEQF